Following are 4 T cell receptor beta chains from one sample sequenced in a study of cytomegalovirus exposure and HLA in healthy donors. The PCR was carried out with 60 Vbeta primers and 13 Jbeta primers. TCRdb keeps only in-frame clones here, not all; method: immunoSEQ multiplex PCR. Of about 160,000 clones in the sample, around 81% were seen once. Sequencing was performed on PBMCs. The receptors originated from a woman in her forties or fifties in good health and CMV-seronegative.

Comment on this clone: The junction does not match germline at one end; this may be a read error. The rearrangement joins TRBV9 to TRBJ2-1; tentatively, D is TRBD1 (6 bases). The CDR3 contains 15 residues. From germline, CDR1 is SGDLS and CDR2 YYNGEE. The CDR3, as DNA: TGTGCCAGCAGCGTAGGGGCAGGGGTCTACAGTGAGCAGTTCTTC. Amino acid sequence: CASSVGAGVYSEQFF.

This chain links TRBV29-1 with TRBJ1-2; 7 bases agree with TRBD1. The CDR3 has 14 amino acids. CDR1 is SQVTM, CDR2 ANQGSEA, per germline. The junction had 4 bases not matched to a gene; V was cut back by 0 bases and J by 3 bases. This chain's CDR3 is CSVEDFQGDYGYTF. Written as DNA, the CDR3 is TGCAGCGTTGAAGATTTCCAGGGGGACTATGGCTACACCTTC.

V and J are TRBV15 and TRBJ1-2, with TRBD1 matching over 7 bases. The CDR3 totals 16 residues. The ends lost 6 bases at V and 4 bases at J; junction bases unmatched: 14. In germline, CDR1 is LNHNV, CDR2 YYDKDF (reference sequence). The CDR3 protein is CATRPKEKGGAYGYTF. Written as DNA, the CDR3 is TGTGCCACCAGACCCAAAGAGAAAGGGGGCGCCTATGGCTACACCTTC. Filled out from reference TRBV15 and TRBJ1-2, the complete variable domain reads DAMVIQNPRYQVTQFGKPVTLSCSQTLNHNVMYWYQQKSSQAPKLLFHYYDKDFNNEADTPDNFQSRRPNTSFCFLDIRSPGLGDTAMYLCATRPKEKGGAYGYTFGSGTRLTVV.

The V call is TRBV19, the J call TRBJ2-1; 9 bases are a match to TRBD1. V was pared by 4 bases and J by 4 bases, with 11 bases of the junction left unmatched. The CDR3 is 17 residues long. Germline loops: CDR1 LNHDA, CDR2 SQIVND (reference sequence). The CDR3 DNA follows: TGTGCCAGTAGTACCCGGGACAGGGAGTACAGTTACAATGAGCAGTTCTTC. Protein: CASSTRDREYSYNEQFF.